Reported below is one T cell receptor (beta chain). Germline CDR1 reads MDHEN; CDR2 reads SYDVKM. The CDR3 covers 14 residues. V was trimmed by 3 bases and J by 6 bases, leaving 12 bases between them. Sequencing used immunoSEQ multiplex PCR; TCRdb keeps in-frame clones, though not all of them. The table lists 200,000 to 250,000 clones, around 83% of them singletons. This specimen comes from a study of blood T cell repertoires in COVID-19. The study recruited people aged about 18 to 95 years across roughly 23 US areas. Participants reported their clinical history, and cohort assignment relied on those reports.

This sequence originates from a middle-aged woman with acute COVID-19. The gene calls are TRBV28 and TRBJ1-5, with a weak D call TRBD1 (6 bases). Sequencing input: PBMCs or T cells enriched from blood (not recorded which). The CDR3 spells CASSLVTGSQPQHF. CDR3 in DNA: TGTGCCAGCAGTTTGGTTACAGGGAGTCAGCCCCAGCATTTT.